The clone carrying this T cell receptor (beta chain) came up a few times. Its antigen is not known. These data originate in a study of blood T cells in healthy people across ages. Study observations and caveats: TCR beta diversity was tightly associated with the proportion of naive T cells.

Together with a sample-barcoded 5' primer, a J-beta primer mix was included in a second PCR lasting roughly 6 to 12 cycles. All cDNA molecules were each tagged by a template-switch adaptor with 12 random nucleotides. TCRdb reanalysed the 5' RACE reads using MiXCR and keeps one entry per CDR3 protein. The table has about 1,500,000 distinct CDR3 sequences, roughly 27% seen once. V shed 3 bases, J shed 5 bases, and the junction held 11 bases outside the gene matches. The CDR3 is 15 residues long. The germline V gene encodes CDR1 DFQATT and CDR2 SNEGSKA (reference sequence). The sample taken for sequencing was blood. The chain employs TRBV20-1 and TRBJ1-1, with 8 bases matching TRBD1. The clonotype was recovered from a young woman in good health. The CDR3 is CSARASDRGSTEAFF. The CDR3 nucleotides read TGCAGTGCTAGGGCTTCTGACAGGGGAAGTACTGAAGCTTTCTTT.